This TCR beta chain comes out of a study of T cell repertoires in breast cancer. The expanded emulsion RT-PCR method captured paired alpha and beta chains from CD8+ T cells. This clonotype was observed a few times. A junction boundary mismatches the germline segment, possibly from a read error. Looked up from germline, CDR1 is SGHTA and CDR2 is FQGTGA. The CDR3 runs 13 residues. During the second nested PCR, blocking oligonucleotides suppressed genes that were not paired. From the emulsion pairing reads, TCRdb called clonotypes with MiXCR, one entry per CDR3 protein. The sample carries 280 or so distinct CDR3 sequences, under 35% recorded once.

The sequence derives from a pool of human donors with breast cancer or a healthy control (not recorded which). Sample: CD8+ T cells. The gene calls are TRBV7-3 and TRBJ1-2; weak D call: TRBD1 (6 bases). In nucleotides, the CDR3 is TGCGCCAGCAGCTTAAACGGGGGCCATGGCCACACCTTC. This encodes CASSLNGGHGHTF.